The 19 T cell receptor beta chains below all came from one sample that was sequenced in a study of cytotoxic CD8 clonotypes in ibrutinib-treated CLL. The assay was immunoSEQ multiplex PCR, and TCRdb's table has in-frame clones only and misses some. The sample includes 52,000 or so clones, roughly 80% of them seen just once. The sample here was PBMCs, taken after 24 months of ibrutinib treatment. These receptors came from a human donor with chronic lymphocytic leukemia.

The chain recombines TRBV15 with TRBJ1-4; 7 bases align to TRBD1. This CDR3 comprises 16 residues. V shed 4 bases, J shed 1 base, and the junction held 6 bases outside the gene matches. Germline lookup yields CDR1 LNHNV and CDR2 YYDKDF (reference sequence). Here the CDR3 reads CATSIGGVGTNEKLFF. The DNA of the CDR3 is TGTGCCACCAGCATAGGGGGCGTAGGAACTAATGAAAAACTGTTTTTT.

The chain combines TRBV27 with TRBJ2-7, with a possible D match to TRBD1 (6 bases). Trimming removed 6 bases at V and 2 bases at J, with 17 bases between. The CDR3 covers 15 residues. The germline CDR1 and CDR2 sequences are MNHEY and SMNVEV (reference sequence). CDR3 sequence reads: CASRLTSGQTYEQYF. In nucleotides, the CDR3 is TGTGCCAGCAGACTTACTTCGGGACAAACCTACGAGCAGTACTTC.

V and J are TRBV6-1 and TRBJ2-7; D remains unclear. With 1 base removed from V and 1 base from J, the gap between germline ends came to 11 bases. The CDR3 totals 15 residues. The germline CDR1 and CDR2 sequences are MNHNS and SASEGT. The CDR3 sequence is CASSEGKTESYEQYF. CDR3 sequence (DNA): TGTGCCAGCAGTGAAGGAAAGACGGAGTCCTACGAGCAGTACTTC.

This chain uses TRBV23-1 with TRBJ1-2, with a possible D match to TRBD1 (5 bases). TRBV23-1 is identified as an open reading frame with a role that is uncertain. The V gene lost 8 bases and the J gene lost 2 bases, with 18 bases spanning the gap. This CDR3 contains 15 residues. The CDR3 reads CASASPGRENYGYTF. The CDR3 region has the DNA TGCGCCAGCGCCTCCCCGGGCAGGGAAAACTATGGCTACACCTTC.

The sample holds a few counts of this clone. The chain joins TRBV5-1 to TRBJ1-4; a weak D match, TRBD1 (6 bases). The CDR3 is 16 residues long. Trimming removed 0 bases from V and 8 bases from J, with 17 bases in between. From germline, CDR1 is SGHRS and CDR2 YFSETQ. CDR3 residues: CASSLGTEATGEKLFF. CDR3 nucleotides: TGCGCCAGCAGCTTGGGGACAGAGGCCACTGGGGAAAAACTGTTTTTT.

Worth noting for this clone: The junction differs from germline at one of its ends, possibly a read error. J is TRBJ1-3 and V is TRBV28; no firm D call. In germline, CDR1 is MDHEN, CDR2 SYDVKM. The CDR3 length is 14 residues. CDR3 residues: CASSPLLVGSTIYF. The CDR3 bases are TGTGCCAGCAGTCCTCTCCTCGTTGGAAGCACCATATATTTT.

The chain combines TRBV19 with TRBJ2-3; TRBD2 might be the D (6 bases). The CDR3 covers 12 residues. V lost 3 bases and J lost 10, with 11 bases in between. The germline V gene encodes CDR1 LNHDA and CDR2 SQIVND (reference sequence). CDR3 sequence: CASSMREGAQYF. The DNA of the CDR3 is TGTGCCAGTAGTATGCGGGAAGGGGCGCAGTATTTT. The full variable domain, its missing parts supplied by reference TRBV19 and TRBJ2-3, is DGGITQSPKYLFRKEGQNVTLSCEQNLNHDAMYWYRQDPGQGLRLIYYSQIVNDFQKGDIAEGYSVSREKKESFPLTVTSAQKNPTAFYLCASSMREGAQYFGPGTRLTVL.

The chain joins TRBV5-1 to TRBJ2-7; 10 bases match TRBD1. V lost 0 bases to trimming and J lost 3 bases; unmatched junction nucleotides: 3. Germline V gene sequence: CDR1 SGHRS, CDR2 YFSETQ. This CDR3 has 15 residues. For the CDR3, the DNA is TGCGCCAGCAGCTTGGACGGGGACAGGGGCTACGAGCAGTACTTC. Translated: CASSLDGDRGYEQYF.

The rearrangement joins TRBV2 to TRBJ1-3, with unresolved D. The germline V gene has CDR1 SNHLY and CDR2 FYNNEI. The CDR3 contains 14 residues. V lost 3 bases to trimming and J lost 4 bases, with 10 bases between them. CDR3 DNA sequence: TGTGCCAGCAGTGATCGGGCTTACGGAAACACCATATATTTT. As protein: CASSDRAYGNTIYF.

The chain carries TRBV29-1 and TRBJ2-7; D gene ambiguous. Per the germline V gene, CDR1 is SQVTM and CDR2 is ANQGSEA. V gave up 2 bases and J gave up 2 bases, with 7 bases separating them. The CDR3 extends over 12 amino acids. CDR3 DNA sequence: TGCAGCGTTGAAACTGAAACCTACGAGCAGTACTTC. This codes for CSVETETYEQYF.

The chain recombines TRBV7-2 with TRBJ2-3; 13 bases line up with TRBD2. In germline, CDR1 is SGHTA, CDR2 FQGNSA. The V segment lost 0 bases and the J segment 6 bases; nucleotides outside the gene matches: 9. The CDR3 has 18 amino acids. The CDR3 DNA sequence: TGTGCCAGCAGCTTAGCGCTACTAGCGGGAGGGCTGGGGGATACGCAGTATTTT. This encodes CASSLALLAGGLGDTQYF.

The chain has TRBV4-3 and TRBJ2-1, with no clear D. The V gene lost 0 bases and the J gene lost 4 bases, with 10 bases spanning the gap. Germline V gene data show CDR1 as LGHNA and CDR2 as YSLEER. The CDR3 has 15 amino acids. DNA for the CDR3: TGCGCCAGCAGCCAAGATACAGTGAAGTACAATGAGCAGTTCTTC. Translated, it gives CASSQDTVKYNEQFF.

The CDR3 spells CASKGNLGHEQFF. CDR3 in DNA: TGTGCCAGCAAGGGGAACCTTGGCCATGAGCAGTTCTTC. This rearrangement joins TRBV6-6 to TRBJ2-1, with a weak D call TRBD1 (5 bases). Germline V gives CDR1 MNHNY, CDR2 SVGAGI (reference sequence). This CDR3 region has 13 residues. Trimming left V 7 bases short and J 8 bases short, with 15 bases between.

This clone was seen only once. The V gene is TRBV5-1, the J gene TRBJ2-7; D might be TRBD2 (6 bases). The germline gives CDR1 SGHRS, CDR2 YFSETQ. Trimming cost V 3 bases and J 1 base, with 14 bases left between them. The CDR3 has 15 residues. CDR3: CASSWGPGESYEQYF. CDR3 coding DNA: TGCGCCAGCAGCTGGGGACCGGGGGAATCCTACGAGCAGTACTTC.

The J gene is TRBJ2-1, the V gene TRBV10-3, with 9 bases fitting TRBD2. This CDR3 has 16 amino acids. Germline CDR1 reads ENHRY; CDR2 reads SYGVKD. V was pared by 5 bases and J by 6 bases, with 11 bases of the junction left unmatched. The CDR3 DNA reads as TGTGCCATCAGTACCGCGGGGACTAGCTCCGTCAATGAGCAGTTCTTC. Encoded protein: CAISTAGTSSVNEQFF.

The V call is TRBV6-6, the J call TRBJ2-7; D is possibly TRBD1 (6 bases). V dropped 5 bases and J dropped 2 bases, with 13 bases sitting between them. The CDR3 totals 14 residues. Germline V gives CDR1 MNHNY, CDR2 SVGAGI (reference sequence). The CDR3 DNA is TGTGCCAGCAGTCTCTTTGAGGGGGCCTACGAGCAGTACTTC. Its protein is CASSLFEGAYEQYF.

This sequence joins TRBV29-1 and TRBJ2-1, with TRBD2 identical over 9 bases. Trimming took 3 bases from V and 7 from J; bases not matched to a gene: 4. From germline, CDR1 is SQVTM and CDR2 ANQGSEA. The length of the CDR3 is 13 residues. CDR3 protein: CSVDRLAGNEQFF. Written as DNA, the CDR3 is TGCAGCGTTGATAGGCTAGCGGGAAATGAGCAGTTCTTC.

This rearrangement joins TRBV10-3 to TRBJ2-3; D is uncertain. Germline V gives CDR1 ENHRY, CDR2 SYGVKD. CDR3 size: 14 residues. V lost 11 bases and J lost 3, with 18 bases in between. For the CDR3, the DNA is TGTGCCCGACCGGTGAGTGCCCTGACAGATACGCAGTATTTT. Translating gives CARPVSALTDTQYF.

This chain links TRBV6-5 with TRBJ2-7; 8 bases line up with TRBD2. Germline CDR1 is MNHEY and CDR2 is SVGAGI. After removal of 4 bases from V and 6 bases from J, the junction contained 5 bases not matched to a gene. This CDR3 is built from 13 residues. The CDR3 loop is CASSSVSGSEQYF. CDR3 DNA sequence: TGTGCCAGCAGTTCTGTCAGCGGGAGCGAGCAGTACTTC.